The clone carrying this T cell receptor beta chain was seen a few times. Antigen: not known. This specimen belongs to a study of Tregs in tolerant kidney transplant recipients. Study information: Sorting of CD4+CD25+CD127- cells followed approximately three-day belatacept mixed lymphocyte reactions, sometimes with roughly five-day graft donor restimulation. Study-wide results and limits: No direct test of biological reproducibility was done here. The small number of patients limits these findings pending further validation. Activated donor B cell expansion appeared to reveal the most relevant donor-specific TCRbeta repertoire.

Sequenced by immunoSEQ multiplex PCR; TCRdb stores in-frame clones only, minus some. The sample has some 20,000 clones, roughly 65% seen once. Germline V gives CDR1 LGHNA, CDR2 YNFKEQ. Unmatched junction bases numbered 2, after V lost 0 bases and J lost 1 base. The CDR3 extends over 16 amino acids. The TCR comes from a human donor in good health. The sequencing input was Tregs from blood cultured with allogeneic cells. The rearrangement uses TRBV4-2 and TRBJ2-2, with TRBD1 matching over 7 bases. CDR3 sequence: CASSQDRTGNTGELFF. CDR3 nucleotides: TGTGCCAGCAGCCAAGATCGGACAGGGAACACCGGGGAGCTGTTTTTT.